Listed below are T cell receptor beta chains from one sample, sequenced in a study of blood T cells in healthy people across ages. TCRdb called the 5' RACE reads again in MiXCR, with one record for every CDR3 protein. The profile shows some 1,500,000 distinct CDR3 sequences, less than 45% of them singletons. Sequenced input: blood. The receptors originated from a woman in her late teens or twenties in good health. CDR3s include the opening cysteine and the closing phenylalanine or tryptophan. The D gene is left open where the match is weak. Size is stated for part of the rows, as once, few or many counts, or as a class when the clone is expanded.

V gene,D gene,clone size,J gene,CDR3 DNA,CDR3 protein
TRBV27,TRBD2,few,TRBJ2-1,TGTGCCAGCAGTTTCTTACTAGCGGGAGGCCTAGACTACAATGAGCAGTTCTTC,CASSFLLAGGLDYNEQFF
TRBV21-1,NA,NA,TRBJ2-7,TGCGCCAGCAGCAAAGTTCGGACACCCACCCTCTACGAGCAGTACTTC,CASSKVRTPTLYEQYF
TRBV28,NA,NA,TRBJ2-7,TGTGCCAGCAGTACGGGGGCGTCTGGATCCTACGAGCAGTACTTC,CASSTGASGSYEQYF
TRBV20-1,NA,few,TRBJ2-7,TGCAGTGCTAGACGGGATGGCGATTCGTCCTACGAGCAGTACTTC,CSARRDGDSSYEQYF
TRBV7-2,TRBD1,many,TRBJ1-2,TGTGCCAGCAGCCCCGGGACAGAGGATGGCTACACCTTC,CASSPGTEDGYTF
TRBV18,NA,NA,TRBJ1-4,TGTGCCAGCTCACGGACAGTTCCCAATGAAAAACTGTTTTTT,CASSRTVPNEKLFF
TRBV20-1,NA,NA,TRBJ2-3,TGCAGTGCTAGAGGATGGACTATTGTCACAGATACGCAGTATTTT,CSARGWTIVTDTQYF
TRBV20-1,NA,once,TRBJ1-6,TGCAGTGCTAGAGAACAGTATAATTCACCCCTCCACTTT,CSAREQYNSPLHF
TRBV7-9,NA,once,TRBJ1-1,TGTGCCAGCAGCTTAGGATACAGGGTCACTGAAGCTTTCTTT,CASSLGYRVTEAFF
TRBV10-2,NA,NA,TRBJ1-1,TGCGCCAGCACACAGGGGAACACTGAAGCTTTCTTT,CASTQGNTEAFF
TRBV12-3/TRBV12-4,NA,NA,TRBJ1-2,TGTGCCAGCAGTTTAGCCGGGGGCCCTTATGGCTACACCTTC,CASSLAGGPYGYTF
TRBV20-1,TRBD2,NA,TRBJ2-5,TGCAGTGCTTCCAGGACTAGCGGGAGCAGTGAGCAGTACTTC,CSASRTSGSSEQYF
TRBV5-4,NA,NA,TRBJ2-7,TGTGCCAGTAACCCCGGCGACCGCTCCTACGAGCAGTACTTC,CASNPGDRSYEQYF
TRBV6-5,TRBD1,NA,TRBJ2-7,TGTGCCAGCAGTCCTCACCCCGGGACAGGGATCTACGAGCAGTACTTC,CASSPHPGTGIYEQYF
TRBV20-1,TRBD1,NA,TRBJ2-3,TGCAGTGCGTACCGGGACAGGGACACAGATACGCAGTATTTT,CSAYRDRDTDTQYF
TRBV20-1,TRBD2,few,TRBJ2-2,TGCAGTGCTAGGCGGCTAGCGGGGGACACCGGGGAGCTGTTTTTT,CSARRLAGDTGELFF
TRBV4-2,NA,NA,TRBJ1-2,TGTGCCAGCAGCCAAGTTGGTCCCAGTGGCTACACCTTC,CASSQVGPSGYTF
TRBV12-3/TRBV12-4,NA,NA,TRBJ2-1,TGTGCCACCAATTCAGGGGCGAGCTCCTACAATGAGCAGTTCTTC,CATNSGASSYNEQFF
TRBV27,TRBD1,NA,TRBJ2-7,TGTGCCAGCAGTCTCCTTTATTCCCGGACAGGGTCGAACGAGCAGTACTTC,CASSLLYSRTGSNEQYF
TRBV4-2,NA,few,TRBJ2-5,TGTGCCAGCGATGCAGGGTCTGAAGAGACCCAGTACTTC,CASDAGSEETQYF
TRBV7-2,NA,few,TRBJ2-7,TGTGCCAGCAGCTTAGCGTCGGCAGCCCTCTACGAGCAGTACTTC,CASSLASAALYEQYF
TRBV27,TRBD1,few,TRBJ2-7,TGTGCCAGCAGTTTGAGGGACAGCGCCTACGAGCAGTACTTC,CASSLRDSAYEQYF
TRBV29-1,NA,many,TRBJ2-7,TGCAGCGTAACCACAACAGGGTACGAGCAGTACTTC,CSVTTTGYEQYF
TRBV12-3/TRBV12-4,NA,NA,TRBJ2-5,TGTGCCAGCAGTTTAGCCAGGGTGGTTGAGCAGTACTTC,CASSLARVVEQYF
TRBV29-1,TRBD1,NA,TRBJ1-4,TGCAGCGTTTCTGGGACAGGGGGAGCAACTAATGAAAAACTGTTTTTT,CSVSGTGGATNEKLFF
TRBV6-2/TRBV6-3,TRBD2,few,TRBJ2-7,TGTGCCAGCAGGGCCGGGACTAGCGGGAGCTTGAACAACGAGCAGTACTTC,CASRAGTSGSLNNEQYF
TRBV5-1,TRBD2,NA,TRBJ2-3,TGCGCCAGCAGCTTGGCTCCGGGGGGGAAAGATACGCAGTATTTT,CASSLAPGGKDTQYF
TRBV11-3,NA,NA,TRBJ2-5,TGTGCCAGCAGCTTAGATTGGCACAAGTACCAAGAGACCCAGTACTTC,CASSLDWHKYQETQYF
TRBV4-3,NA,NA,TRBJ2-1,TGCGCCAGCAGCCAAGAACAAGGACGGGGATCTGAGCAGTTCTTC,CASSQEQGRGSEQFF
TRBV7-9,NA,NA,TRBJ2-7,TGTGCCAGCAGCTTCCAGGGAACTTACAATGAGCAGTACTTC,CASSFQGTYNEQYF
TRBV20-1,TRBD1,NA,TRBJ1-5,TGCAGTGCGAGAGACAGGGGCGGCAATCAGCCCCGGCATTTT,CSARDRGGNQPRHF
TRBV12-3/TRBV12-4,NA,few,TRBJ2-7,TGTGCCAGCACCCTCTCGGGTGGGCGGGATTTCTACGAGCAGTACTTC,CASTLSGGRDFYEQYF
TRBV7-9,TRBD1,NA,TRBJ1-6,TGTGCCAGCAGCTTAGAGGGACAGGGCGGTTCACCCCTCCACTTT,CASSLEGQGGSPLHF
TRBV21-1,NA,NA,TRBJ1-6,TGTGCCAGCAGCAAAGCGATGGGGGGATTCTATAATTCACCCCTCCACTTT,CASSKAMGGFYNSPLHF
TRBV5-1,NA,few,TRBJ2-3,TGCGCCAGCAGCCGCCCGGGACCAGATACGCAGTATTTT,CASSRPGPDTQYF
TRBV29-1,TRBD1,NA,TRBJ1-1,TGCAGCGCCTCGGGACAGGCGAACACTGAAGCTTTCTTT,CSASGQANTEAFF
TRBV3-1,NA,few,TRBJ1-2,TGTGCCAGCAGCCAGAGGACACAGGACTATGGCTACACCTTC,CASSQRTQDYGYTF
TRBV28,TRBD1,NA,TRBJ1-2,TGTGCCAGCAGGACAGGGTCAGGTGGCTACACCTTC,CASRTGSGGYTF
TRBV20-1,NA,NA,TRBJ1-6,TGCAGTGCTAGAGTTCGTGCAGGGTTGTCACCCCTCCACTTT,CSARVRAGLSPLHF
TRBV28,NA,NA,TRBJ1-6,TGTGCCAGCAGCGAAAGGGTGGGCAATTCACCCCTCCACTTT,CASSERVGNSPLHF
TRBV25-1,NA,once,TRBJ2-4,TGTGCCAGCAGTGAAAGGGGTTGGGAAGCCAAAAACATTCAGTACTTC,CASSERGWEAKNIQYF
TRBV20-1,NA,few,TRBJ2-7,TGCAGTGCTAGAGATGATCCTACCTCTTACGAGCAGTACTTC,CSARDDPTSYEQYF